These 28 T cell receptor beta chains share one sample of origin, sequenced in a study of type 1 regulatory T cells. From the reads, TCRdb called clonotypes with MiXCR, one entry per CDR3 protein. The sample yields about 74,000 distinct CDR3 sequences, roughly three fifths seen once. No antigen has been identified for these receptors. The sequenced sample was cultured T cells, either the whole culture or a sorted T cell fraction (not recorded which). Regarding subset: Tr1-enriched cell product generated in vitro against host alloantigens. The source is a human donor in good health.

In its sample, this clonotype was seen a few times. The chain links TRBV7-2 to TRBJ2-5; 7 bases are shared with TRBD1. Losses at the gene ends were 7 bases for V and 0 bases for J; bases not matched to a gene: 11. The CDR3 is 16 amino acids. The V gene's germline CDR1 is SGHTA and CDR2 FQGNSA. As DNA, the CDR3 is TGTGCCAGCAAAACCGCCGGGACAGAGTACCAAGAGACCCAGTACTTC. This translates into CASKTAGTEYQETQYF.

This clonotype was seen ten or more times. This chain joins TRBV20-1 and TRBJ1-5, with D perhaps TRBD1 (5 bases). Per the germline V gene, CDR1 is DFQATT and CDR2 is SNEGSKA (reference sequence). Between the trimmed V and J ends, which lost 6 bases and 3 bases, there was a span of 15 bases. The CDR3 is 14 amino acids. The CDR3 DNA reads as TGCAGTGCGTATCCCGACAGCTACAATCAGCCCCAGCATTTT. This gives the protein CSAYPDSYNQPQHF.

The chain carries TRBV30 and TRBJ2-5; D perhaps matches TRBD2 (5 bases). Trimming removed 0 bases at V and 5 bases at J, with 7 bases between. This CDR3 is built from 12 residues. Looked up from germline, CDR1 is GTSNPN and CDR2 is SVGIG (reference sequence). The CDR3, as DNA: TGTGCCTGGAGTGTAGGCGGGGAGACCCAGTACTTC. Amino acid sequence: CAWSVGGETQYF.

The chain recombines TRBV20-1 with TRBJ2-1; 7 positions agree with TRBD2. J lost 7 bases, V lost 0 bases, and 3 bases had no gene match. The CDR3 runs to 13 residues. Germline V gene data show CDR1 as DFQATT and CDR2 as SNEGSKA (reference sequence). CDR3 amino acids: CSAREGLENEQFF. DNA of the CDR3: TGCAGTGCTAGAGAAGGACTAGAAAATGAGCAGTTCTTC.

CDR3 DNA sequence: TGTGCCAGCAGCCATCGGTCAGATGGGGGATGGGCTGCCGAGCAGTACTTC. Residues: CASSHRSDGGWAAEQYF. The chain has TRBV7-6 and TRBJ2-7; D may be TRBD1 or TRBD2 (5 bases each). The CDR3 contains 17 residues. Germline CDR1 and CDR2: SGHVS and FNYEAQ. V was trimmed by 5 bases and J by 6 bases, leaving 26 bases between them.

The V and J genes are TRBV9 and TRBJ1-3; D is uncertain. V was cut by 0 bases and J by 0 bases, with 13 bases left in between. This CDR3 is 17 amino acids long. Germline-derived CDR1 and CDR2 are SGDLS and YYNGEE. This CDR3 reads CASSVGGSLPSGNTIYF. CDR3 sequence (DNA): TGTGCCAGCAGCGTAGGAGGCAGTCTCCCCTCTGGAAACACCATATATTTT.

The chain employs TRBV11-2 and TRBJ2-4; D assignment may be TRBD1 or TRBD2 (6 bases each). The germline CDR1 and CDR2 sequences are SGHAT and FQNNGV. The CDR3 loop spans 14 amino acids. The V end was cut by 5 bases, the J end by 4 bases, with 12 bases between. The CDR3 nucleotides read TGTGCCAGCAGCAGGGGGGCGAATAAAAACATTCAGTACTTC. Its translation is CASSRGANKNIQYF.

Comment on this clonotype: This may be a read error, as it is one base from a much larger clone. CDR3 in amino acids: CASRKVPGGDTEAFF. CDR3 DNA sequence: TGTGCCAGCAGAAAAGTGCCTGGGGGGGACACTGAAGCTTTCTTT. The gene calls are TRBV6-5 and TRBJ1-1; TRBD1 is a possible D gene (5 bases). Trimming removed 6 bases from V and 3 bases from J, with 17 bases in between. Germline V lookup: CDR1 MNHEY, CDR2 SVGAGI. This CDR3 comprises 15 residues.

The chain couples TRBV6-1 to TRBJ2-7; 8 nucleotides line up with TRBD2. V was pared by 7 bases and J by 7 bases, with 9 bases of the junction left unmatched. CDR3 length: 13 amino acids. Germline V gene data show CDR1 as MNHNS and CDR2 as SASEGT. In nucleotides, the CDR3 is TGTGCCAGCACCCCGGGAGGGCCCCGTGAGCAGTACTTC. It specifies CASTPGGPREQYF.

In this sample, this clonotype turned up a few times. This chain links TRBV20-1 with TRBJ1-2; D unresolved. The length of the CDR3 is 14 residues. The V gene's germline CDR1 is DFQATT and CDR2 SNEGSKA (reference sequence). Trimming removed 7 bases from V and 4 bases from J, with 19 bases in between. The CDR3 here is CSGALGAQSYGYTF. The CDR3, as DNA: TGCAGTGGGGCATTGGGCGCCCAATCCTATGGCTACACCTTC.

CDR3 amino acids: CASSFNRGDYEQYF. The CDR3 bases are TGCGCCAGCAGCTTCAACAGGGGGGACTACGAGCAGTACTTC. The genes are TRBV5-1 and TRBJ2-7; 8 nucleotides agree with TRBD1. Trimming at V came to 2 bases and at J to 3 bases, leaving 4 bases not matched to a gene. CDR1 and CDR2 from the germline V gene are SGHRS and YFSETQ. This CDR3 region has 14 residues. The variable domain in full, completed from reference TRBV5-1 and TRBJ2-7, reads KAGVTQTPRYLIKTRGQQVTLSCSPISGHRSVSWYQQTPGQGLQFLFEYFSETQRNKGNFPGRFSGRQFSNSRSEMNVSTLELGDSALYLCASSFNRGDYEQYFGPGTRLTVT.

The chain joins TRBV5-1 to TRBJ1-1, with D unclear. V lost 5 bases and J 1 base, leaving 15 bases between the germline ends. Germline V CDR1 and CDR2: SGHRS, YFSETQ. The CDR3 is made up of 15 amino acids. CDR3 nucleotides: TGCGCCAGCAGAAGTTTAATCGGGTCGAACACTGAAGCTTTCTTT. This encodes CASRSLIGSNTEAFF. Full variable domain (outside the CDR3, taken from reference TRBV5-1 and TRBJ1-1): KAGVTQTPRYLIKTRGQQVTLSCSPISGHRSVSWYQQTPGQGLQFLFEYFSETQRNKGNFPGRFSGRQFSNSRSEMNVSTLELGDSALYLCASRSLIGSNTEAFFGQGTRLTVV.

The chain combines TRBV6-1 with TRBJ2-5; D is possibly TRBD2 (5 bases). The germline V gene encodes CDR1 MNHNS and CDR2 SASEGT. The CDR3 is 15 amino acids. The V end lost 5 bases, the J end lost 2 bases, and 15 bases lay between the germline ends. In nucleotides, the CDR3 is TGTGCCAGCAGTCAATCGACCGGGGTACAAGAGACCCAGTACTTC. Amino acids: CASSQSTGVQETQYF.

V and J are TRBV29-1 and TRBJ2-1; D uncertain. Germline V CDR1 and CDR2: SQVTM, ANQGSEA. Trimming shortened V by 7 bases and J by 14 bases, and 15 bases separated the two germline ends. The CDR3 has 10 residues. The CDR3: CSAESSVKFF. The CDR3 DNA follows: TGCAGCGCCGAATCTTCGGTGAAGTTCTTC.

V is TRBV18 and J is TRBJ2-7; a possible D gene is TRBD1 (6 bases). V was cut by 5 bases and J by 0 bases, with 14 bases left in between. CDR3 length: 15 residues. Germline V gene data show CDR1 as KGHSH and CDR2 as LQKENI. The CDR3 region is CASSTRTESSYEQYF. CDR3 DNA sequence: TGTGCCAGCTCAACGAGGACAGAAAGCTCCTACGAGCAGTACTTC.

The chain combines TRBV6-1 with TRBJ2-7; weak D call: TRBD1 (5 bases). Trimming removed 3 bases from V and 3 bases from J, with 6 bases in between. This CDR3 region has 12 residues. Germline loops: CDR1 MNHNS, CDR2 SASEGT. As DNA, the CDR3 is TGTGCCAGCAGTGACAGGGACTACGAGCAGTACTTC. It yields the protein CASSDRDYEQYF.

The CDR3 region is CSAKDRIGSGANVLTF. The DNA for the CDR3 is TGCAGTGCTAAGGACAGGATAGGATCTGGGGCCAACGTCCTGACTTTC. The J gene is TRBJ2-6, the V gene TRBV20-1, with 7 bases matching TRBD1. V was pared by 4 bases and J by 1 base, with 7 bases of the junction left unmatched. The CDR3 is 16 residues long. Germline V gives CDR1 DFQATT, CDR2 SNEGSKA (reference sequence).

This clonotype was counted between two and nine times. The genes are TRBV7-9 and TRBJ1-2; D gene ambiguous. The CDR3 has 14 amino acids. V lost 1 base, J lost 4 bases, and 10 bases lay in between. The germline gives CDR1 SEHNR, CDR2 FQNEAQ (reference sequence). DNA for the CDR3: TGTGCCAGCAGCTTAGACACAGCAACCTATGGCTACACCTTC. Amino acids: CASSLDTATYGYTF.

The J gene is TRBJ2-5, the V gene TRBV2; no reliable D call. Germline V CDR1 and CDR2: SNHLY, FYNNEI. With 6 bases removed from V and 4 bases from J, the gap between germline ends came to 9 bases. The CDR3 is 12 residues long. CDR3 protein: CASSPEVETQYF. CDR3 in DNA: TGTGCCAGCAGCCCCGAGGTAGAGACCCAGTACTTC.

The V call is TRBV6-1, the J call TRBJ2-5; tentatively, D is TRBD1 (6 bases). The CDR3 length is 14 residues. The germline V gene encodes CDR1 MNHNS and CDR2 SASEGT. Trimming cost V 5 bases and J 3 bases, with 13 bases left between them. As DNA, the CDR3 is TGTGCCAGCAGTAATGGACAGACAGAAGAGACCCAGTACTTC. This sequence encodes CASSNGQTEETQYF.

The rearrangement joins TRBV7-2 to TRBJ2-3; the match to TRBD1 covers 8 bases. J lost 2 bases, V lost 3 bases, and 7 bases had no gene match. This CDR3 region has 16 residues. Germline V gives CDR1 SGHTA, CDR2 FQGNSA. The DNA of the CDR3 is TGTGCCAGCAGCTTTGGGCCGGGACAGGTCACAGATACGCAGTATTTT. Translated: CASSFGPGQVTDTQYF.

This chain links TRBV7-9 with TRBJ2-5, with 12 bases lining up with TRBD2. The ends lost 5 bases at V and 2 bases at J; junction bases unmatched: 9. This CDR3 has 17 residues. Looked up from germline, CDR1 is SEHNR and CDR2 is FQNEAQ (reference sequence). CDR3 sequence: CASSKRLAGGPQETQYF. CDR3 in DNA: TGTGCCAGCAGCAAAAGGCTAGCGGGAGGGCCTCAAGAGACCCAGTACTTC.

A single count supports this clonotype. The chain employs TRBV19 and TRBJ2-7; the match to TRBD2 covers 9 bases. The CDR3 contains 12 residues. V trimming: 8 bases; J trimming: 6 bases; junction bases outside the gene matches: 5. The germline V gene encodes CDR1 LNHDA and CDR2 SQIVND (reference sequence). The CDR3 is CASPTSGVEQYF. The CDR3 region has the DNA TGTGCCAGTCCGACTAGCGGTGTCGAGCAGTACTTC.

The V gene is TRBV3-1, the J gene TRBJ2-2, with D hard to call. V was cut by 6 bases and J by 1 base, with 12 bases left in between. Germline V gives CDR1 LGHDT, CDR2 YNNKEL (reference sequence). This CDR3 comprises 15 residues. The CDR3 DNA reads TGTGCCAGCAGACCAACCCACGGGAACACCGGGGAGCTGTTTTTT. Translation: CASRPTHGNTGELFF.

This clonotype was found a few times. V and J are TRBV5-1 and TRBJ1-4, with 8 bases aligning to TRBD1. This CDR3 comprises 14 residues. Germline CDR1 SGHRS, CDR2 YFSETQ. V lost 7 bases and J lost 7; bases outside the gene matches: 9. The chain's CDR3 is CASGETGVVEKLFF. DNA of the CDR3: TGCGCCAGCGGTGAGACAGGGGTGGTTGAAAAACTGTTTTTT.

The genes are TRBV24-1 and TRBJ1-1; D is unclear. The V end was cut by 9 bases, the J end by 0 bases, with 7 bases between. The CDR3 is 12 residues long. Germline V gene data show CDR1 as KGHDR and CDR2 as SFDVKD. The CDR3 protein is CATARVNTEAFF. CDR3 coding DNA: TGTGCCACCGCCCGGGTGAACACTGAAGCTTTCTTT.

The chain recombines TRBV9 with TRBJ1-1, with TRBD1 as a possible D gene (5 bases). V lost 3 bases and J lost 0, with 6 bases in between. The germline gives CDR1 SGDLS, CDR2 YYNGEE. The length of the CDR3 is 13 residues. CDR3 sequence: CASSATVNTEAFF. CDR3 coding DNA: TGTGCCAGCAGCGCGACAGTGAACACTGAAGCTTTCTTT.

DNA of the CDR3: TGTGCCAGCAGCACGCCCGGGGGGGGCTCCTACGAGCAGTACTTC. Encoded protein: CASSTPGGGSYEQYF. The chain uses TRBV7-8 and TRBJ2-7; 8 bases are shared with TRBD2. J lost 0 bases, V lost 5 bases, and 6 bases had no gene match. The CDR3 totals 15 residues. In germline, CDR1 is SGHVS, CDR2 FQNEAQ. Based on the CDR3 plus reference TRBV7-8 and TRBJ2-7, the full variable domain is GAGVSQSPRYKVAKRGQDVALRCDPISGHVSLFWYQQALGQGPEFLTYFQNEAQLDKSGLPSDRFFAERPEGSVSTLKIQRTQQEDSAVYLCASSTPGGGSYEQYFGPGTRLTVT.